This TCR beta chain was sequenced for a study of CD8+ T cells in alopecia areata. Study information: Administration of oral tofacitinib to treated patients was at 5 to 10 mg twice daily. The protocol delivered tofacitinib for 6 to 18 months, then withdrew it for 6 months.

Investigators isolated RNA and reverse transcribed it into cDNA to act as the sequencing template. TCRdb's table, derived via immunoSEQ multiplex PCR, lists solely in-frame clones and lacks some. The table lists about 150,000 clones, 40% to 65% of them singletons. The CDR3 totals 13 residues. Between the trimmed V and J ends, which lost 2 bases and 3 bases, there was a span of 8 bases. Per the germline V gene, CDR1 is SGDLS and CDR2 is YYNGEE. Sorting of CD4+ and CD8+ T cells was performed on PBMCs. The chain links TRBV9 to TRBJ1-1; no clear D gene. This specimen was CD8+ T cells sorted from blood, taken at week 0. This TCR was sampled from a human donor with alopecia areata. The CDR3 DNA sequence: TGTGCCAGCAGCGTTAGCCGGGACACTGAAGCTTTCTTT. Translating it yields CASSVSRDTEAFF. The full variable domain, its missing parts supplied by reference TRBV9 and TRBJ1-1, is DSGVTQTPKHLITATGQRVTLRCSPRSGDLSVYWYQQSLDQGLQFLIQYYNGEERAKGNILERFSAQQFPDLHSELNLSSLELGDSALYFCASSVSRDTEAFFGQGTRLTVV.